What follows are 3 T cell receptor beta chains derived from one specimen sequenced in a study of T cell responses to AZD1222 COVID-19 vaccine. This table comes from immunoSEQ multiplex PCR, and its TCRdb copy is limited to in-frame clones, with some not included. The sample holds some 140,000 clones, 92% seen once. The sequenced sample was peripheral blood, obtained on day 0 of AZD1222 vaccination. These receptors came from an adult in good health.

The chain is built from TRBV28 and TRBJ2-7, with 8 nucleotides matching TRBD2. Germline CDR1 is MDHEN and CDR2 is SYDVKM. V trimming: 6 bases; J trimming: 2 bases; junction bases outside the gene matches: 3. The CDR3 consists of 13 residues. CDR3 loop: CASSTSGTYEQYF. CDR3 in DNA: TGTGCCAGCAGCACTAGCGGAACCTACGAGCAGTACTTC.

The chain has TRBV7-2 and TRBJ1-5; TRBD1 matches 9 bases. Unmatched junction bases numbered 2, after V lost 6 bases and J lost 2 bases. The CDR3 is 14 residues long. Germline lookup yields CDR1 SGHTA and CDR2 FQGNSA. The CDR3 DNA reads TGTGCCAGCAGTTGGACAGGGGGCAATCAGCCCCAGCATTTT. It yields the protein CASSWTGGNQPQHF.

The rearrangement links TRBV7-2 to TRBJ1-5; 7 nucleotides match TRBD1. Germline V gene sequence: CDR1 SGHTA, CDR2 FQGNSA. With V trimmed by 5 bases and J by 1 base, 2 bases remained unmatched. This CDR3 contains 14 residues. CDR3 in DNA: TGTGCCAGCAGCCAACAGGGGAGCAATCAGCCCCAGCATTTT. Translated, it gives CASSQQGSNQPQHF.